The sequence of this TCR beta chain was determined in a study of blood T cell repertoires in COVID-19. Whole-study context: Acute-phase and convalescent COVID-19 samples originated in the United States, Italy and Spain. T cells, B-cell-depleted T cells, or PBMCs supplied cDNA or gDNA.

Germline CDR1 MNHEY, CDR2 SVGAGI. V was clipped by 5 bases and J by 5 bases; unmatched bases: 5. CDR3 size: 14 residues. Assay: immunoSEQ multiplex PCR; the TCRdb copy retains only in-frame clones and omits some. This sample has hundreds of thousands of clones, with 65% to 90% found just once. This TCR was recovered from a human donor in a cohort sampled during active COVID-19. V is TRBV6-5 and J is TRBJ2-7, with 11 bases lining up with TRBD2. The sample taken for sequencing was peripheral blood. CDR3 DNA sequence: TGTGCCAGCAGTCCTCGACTAGCGGGACACGAGCAGTACTTC. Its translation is CASSPRLAGHEQYF.